This T cell receptor (beta chain) was sequenced during a study of blood T cell repertoires in COVID-19. The repertoire was sequenced with immunoSEQ multiplex PCR; TCRdb's copy has only in-frame clones and lacks some. The sample contains roughly 6,200 clones, 74% of which appear only once. The trim removed 3 bases at V and 6 bases at J, leaving 2 bases unmatched. Germline V gene lookup returns CDR1 SGHDT and CDR2 YYEEEE. The CDR3 loop spans 13 amino acids. The receptor was derived from a man between 60 and 75 years old with acute or convalescent COVID-19. The sequencing sample was made of peripheral blood. The genes are TRBV5-6 and TRBJ1-2; 10 nucleotides agree with TRBD1. The CDR3 DNA follows: TGTGCCAGCAGCTACGGACAGGGGGATGGCTACACCTTC. Protein: CASSYGQGDGYTF.